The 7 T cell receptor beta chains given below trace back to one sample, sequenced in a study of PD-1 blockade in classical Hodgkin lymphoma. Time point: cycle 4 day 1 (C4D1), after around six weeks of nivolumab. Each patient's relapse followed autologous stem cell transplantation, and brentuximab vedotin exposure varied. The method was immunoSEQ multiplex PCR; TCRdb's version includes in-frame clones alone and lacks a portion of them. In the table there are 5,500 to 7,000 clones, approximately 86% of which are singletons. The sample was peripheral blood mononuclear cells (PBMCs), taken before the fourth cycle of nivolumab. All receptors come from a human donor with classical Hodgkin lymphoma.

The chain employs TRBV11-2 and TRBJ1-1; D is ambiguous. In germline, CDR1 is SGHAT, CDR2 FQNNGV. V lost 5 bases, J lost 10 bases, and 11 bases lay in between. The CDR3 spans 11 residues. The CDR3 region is CASSPVGRAFF. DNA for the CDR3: TGTGCCAGCAGCCCGGTCGGGAGAGCTTTCTTT.

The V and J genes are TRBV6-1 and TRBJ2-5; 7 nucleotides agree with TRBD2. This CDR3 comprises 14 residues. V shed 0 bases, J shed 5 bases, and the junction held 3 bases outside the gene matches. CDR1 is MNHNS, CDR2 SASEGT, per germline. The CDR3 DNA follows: TGTGCCAGCAGTGAAGCGCGGGGGAGGGAGACCCAGTACTTC. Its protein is CASSEARGRETQYF.

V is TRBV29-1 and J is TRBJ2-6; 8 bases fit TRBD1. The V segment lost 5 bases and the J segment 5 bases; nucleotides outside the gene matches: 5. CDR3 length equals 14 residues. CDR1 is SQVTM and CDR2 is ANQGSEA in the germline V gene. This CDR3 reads CSVSGGSRANVLTF. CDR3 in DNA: TGCAGCGTTTCAGGGGGCTCGAGGGCCAACGTCCTGACTTTC. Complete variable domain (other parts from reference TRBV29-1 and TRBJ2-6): SAVISQKPSRDICQRGTSLTIQCQVDSQVTMMFWYRQQPGQSLTLIATANQGSEATYESGFVIDKFPISRPNLTFSTLTVSNMSPEDSSIYLCSVSGGSRANVLTFGAGSRLTVL.

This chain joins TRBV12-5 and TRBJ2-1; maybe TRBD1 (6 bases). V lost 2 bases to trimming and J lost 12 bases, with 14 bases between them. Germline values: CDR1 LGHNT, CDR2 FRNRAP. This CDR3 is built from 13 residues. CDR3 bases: TGTGCTAGTGGTTTGTCAGGGGCCATTGGGCAGTTCTTC. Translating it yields CASGLSGAIGQFF.

The DNA of the CDR3 is TGCGCCAGCAGCTCGACAGGGGACCCTATGGGCTACACCTTC. Residues: CASSSTGDPMGYTF. The chain recombines TRBV5-1 with TRBJ1-2; TRBD1 matches 8 bases. This CDR3 comprises 14 residues. V dropped 3 bases and J dropped 8; count of bases not matched to a gene: 9. Germline loops: CDR1 SGHRS, CDR2 YFSETQ.

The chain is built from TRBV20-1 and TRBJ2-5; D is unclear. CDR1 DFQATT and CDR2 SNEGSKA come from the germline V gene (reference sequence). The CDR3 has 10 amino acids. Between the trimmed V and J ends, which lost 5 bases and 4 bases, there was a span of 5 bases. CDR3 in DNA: TGCAGTGCTGGACCAGAGACCCAGTACTTC. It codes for CSAGPETQYF.

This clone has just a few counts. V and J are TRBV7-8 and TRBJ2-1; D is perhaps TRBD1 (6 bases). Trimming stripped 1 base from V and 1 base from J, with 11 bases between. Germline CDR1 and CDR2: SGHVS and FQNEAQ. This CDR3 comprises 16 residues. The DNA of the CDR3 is TGTGCCAGCAGCTTAGAATGGACAGTTTCCTACAATGAGCAGTTCTTC. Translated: CASSLEWTVSYNEQFF.